This T cell receptor (beta chain) is from a study of blood T cell repertoires in COVID-19 (dated by TCRdb to about 2020). General notes on the study: Collaborator samples came from the United States, Italy and Spain and covered acute and convalescent phases of COVID-19. The prospective study material was composed of cDNA or gDNA derived from T cells, B-cell-depleted T cells, or PBMCs. Subjects who had been exposed to COVID-19, were actively infected with it, or had recovered from it provided the deeply sampled blood TCRbeta repertoires that made up the dataset. The repertoires were released in a freely available public database meant as a resource for research on the immune response to SARS-CoV-2. Samples were obtained from the ongoing ImmuneRACE study (first 160 participants) and from 1,000 to 1,500 subjects provided by 6 global collaborators. A de-identified subject ID, COVID-19 status, age in years and sex were almost always included in the sample metadata. Where available, HLA class I and class II types were taken from metadata supplied by the sample provider and were not determined by assay-based typing. Findings and caveats that apply to the study as a whole: The quantity of clinical and demographic metadata differed by source and by participant and was supplied without curation.

Participants in the prospective study were aged roughly 18 to 100 years, lived in 20 to 30 United States geographic areas, and enrolled through a virtual design. In the prospective study, participants were assigned to cohorts based on the clinical history participants reported in a screening survey and a study questionnaire. Exposed participants had been in contact, within 2 weeks of entering the study, with a person who had a PCR-confirmed or clinician-diagnosed case of COVID-19. In the prospective study, mobile phlebotomists collected whole blood, serum and a nasopharyngeal or oropharyngeal swab from each participant. Prospective study participants could optionally give additional blood draws and questionnaires over a roughly 2-month period. Before DNA extraction, prospective study blood samples were shipped either frozen or at room temperature. The immunoSEQ Assay, a bias-controlled multiplex PCR, was used to amplify TCRbeta CDR3 regions from genomic DNA. In the source study's methods: Nucleated cell counts per sample were estimated from amplification of reference gene primers within the assay. To quantify the absolute abundance of each unique TCRbeta CDR3 rearrangement, sequence reads were collapsed and filtered. Productive Simpson clonality was computed per sample as the square root of Simpson's diversity index over productive rearrangements. Entries here come from immuneACCESS through TCRdb and include only in-frame sequences with V and J called. Some clones fail to appear in such tables; in the studies checked, an unresolved V gene covers under half of the shortfall, and the cause of the remainder is unknown. The D gene and trimming were derived from the DNA, and the V and J assignments and clone size from that table. The sample has around 320,000 clones on record, 85% to 95% of them singletons. The ten largest clones add up to around 4.2% of the sample.

With respect to this clone: Its recognized antigen is unknown. The input lacks base qualities; no much larger clone sits a single base away.

The V end loses 7 bases and the J end loses 6 bases, and a stretch of 12 bases separates them. Sequences MNHNS (CDR1) and SASEGT (CDR2) are obtained from the germline V gene. The CDR3 numbers 12 residues from cysteine through phenylalanine. The retained sequence is limited to the CDR3, 36 bases, with the frame set at the first base. Sequenced material: PBMCs or T cells enriched from blood (not recorded which). The receptor's source is a woman in her twenties or thirties who had been exposed to COVID-19. The V and J genes are TRBV6-1 and TRBJ1-1; TRBD1 is a weak D gene call, 5 bases matching. The nucleotide sequence is given as TGTGCCAGCACCCTCGGGACTCCTGAAGCTTTCTTT. Translated, this gives CASTLGTPEAFF.